This TCR beta chain was sequenced for a study of response to subunit inactivated influenza vaccine. TCRdb reprocessed the RT-PCR reads via MiXCR and lists one record per CDR3 protein. This sample has about 700,000 distinct CDR3 sequences, with roughly 15% found just once. CDR3 length: 15 residues. J lost 2 bases, V lost 4 bases, and 5 bases had no gene match. Per the germline V gene, CDR1 is SGHTA and CDR2 is FQGTGA. The sample was PBMCs from blood, taken 14 days before vaccination. This receptor was taken from a man in his fifties who received an inactivated influenza vaccine. This rearrangement joins TRBV7-3 to TRBJ2-1, with 7 bases that match TRBD2. In DNA, the CDR3 is TGTGCCAGCAGCTGGGGGGGGGAAACCTACAATGAGCAGTTCTTC. Its protein product is CASSWGGETYNEQFF.